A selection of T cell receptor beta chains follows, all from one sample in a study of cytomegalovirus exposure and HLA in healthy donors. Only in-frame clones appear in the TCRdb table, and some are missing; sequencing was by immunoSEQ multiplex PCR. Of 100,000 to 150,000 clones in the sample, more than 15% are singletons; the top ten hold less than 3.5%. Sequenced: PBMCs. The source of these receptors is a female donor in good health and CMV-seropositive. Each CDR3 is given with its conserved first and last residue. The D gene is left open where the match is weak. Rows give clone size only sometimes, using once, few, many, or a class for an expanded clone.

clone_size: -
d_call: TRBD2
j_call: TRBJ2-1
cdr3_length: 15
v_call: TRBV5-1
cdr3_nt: TGCGCCAGCAGCTTGGGACTAGCGGATTACAATGAGCAGTTCTTC
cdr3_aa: CASSLGLADYNEQFF

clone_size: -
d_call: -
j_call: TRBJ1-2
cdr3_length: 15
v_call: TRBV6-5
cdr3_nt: TGTGCCAGCAGTTCTTCCCCAGGGGTTGGTTATGGCTACACCTTC
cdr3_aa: CASSSSPGVGYGYTF

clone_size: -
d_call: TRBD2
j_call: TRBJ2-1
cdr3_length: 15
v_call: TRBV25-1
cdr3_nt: TGTGCCAGCAGTGAATATAGCGGGGGGGCCAATGAGCAGTTCTTC
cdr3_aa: CASSEYSGGANEQFF

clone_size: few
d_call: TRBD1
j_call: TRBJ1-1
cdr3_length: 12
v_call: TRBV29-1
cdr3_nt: TGCAGCGTGGACAAGGGGGCGAGGGAAGCTTTCTTT
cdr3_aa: CSVDKGAREAFF

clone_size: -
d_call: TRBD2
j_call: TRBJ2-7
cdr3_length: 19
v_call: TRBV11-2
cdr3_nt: TGTGCCAGCAGCGAGAGCCGGGACAGCGGGCTAGCGGGGACCTACGAGCAGTACTTC
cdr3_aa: CASSESRDSGLAGTYEQYF

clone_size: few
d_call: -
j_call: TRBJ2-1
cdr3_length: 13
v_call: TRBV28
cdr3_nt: TGTGCCAGCAACCTTGACAACTACAATGAGCAGTTCTTC
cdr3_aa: CASNLDNYNEQFF

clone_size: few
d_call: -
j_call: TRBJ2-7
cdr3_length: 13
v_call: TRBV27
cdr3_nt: TGTGCCAGTACGATTAGGGGTAGGCGCGAGCAGTACTTC
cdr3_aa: CASTIRGRREQYF

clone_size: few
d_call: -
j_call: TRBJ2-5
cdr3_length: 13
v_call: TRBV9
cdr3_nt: TGTGCCAGCAGCGCCGACAGACAAGAGACCCAGTACTTC
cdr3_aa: CASSADRQETQYF

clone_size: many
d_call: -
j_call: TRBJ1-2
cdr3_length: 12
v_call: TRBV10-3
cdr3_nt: TGTGCCTACCAGAGGGAGAACTATGGCTACACCTTC
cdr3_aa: CAYQRENYGYTF

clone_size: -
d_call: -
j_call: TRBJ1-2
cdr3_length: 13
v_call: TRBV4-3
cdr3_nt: TGCGCCAGCAGCCAAGAGCTCGGCGGTGGCTACACCTTC
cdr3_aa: CASSQELGGGYTF

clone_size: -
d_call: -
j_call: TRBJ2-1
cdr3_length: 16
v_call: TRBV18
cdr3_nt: TGTGCCAGCTCACCCCCAAACAGGGATGGGTTCGATGAGCAGTTCTTC
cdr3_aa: CASSPPNRDGFDEQFF

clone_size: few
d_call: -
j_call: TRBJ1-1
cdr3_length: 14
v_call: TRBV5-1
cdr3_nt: TGCGCCAGCAGCTTTACGAACAGAGACACTGAAGCTTTCTTT
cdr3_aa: CASSFTNRDTEAFF

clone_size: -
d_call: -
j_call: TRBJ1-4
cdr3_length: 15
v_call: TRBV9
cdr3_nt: TGTGCCAGCAGCGTAGGGCGGTACGGGGATGAAAAACTGTTTTTT
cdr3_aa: CASSVGRYGDEKLFF

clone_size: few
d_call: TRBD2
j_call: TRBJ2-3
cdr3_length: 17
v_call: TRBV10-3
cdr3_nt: TGTGCCATCAGTGACCCCTCTGGTAGCGGGGGAACAGATACGCAGTATTTT
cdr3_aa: CAISDPSGSGGTDTQYF

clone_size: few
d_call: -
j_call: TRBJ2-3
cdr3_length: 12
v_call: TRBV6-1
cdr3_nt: TGTGCCAGCTCCTTCGGCACAGATACGCAGTATTTT
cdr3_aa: CASSFGTDTQYF

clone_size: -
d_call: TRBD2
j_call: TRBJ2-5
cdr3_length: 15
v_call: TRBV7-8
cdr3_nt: TGTGCCAGCAGCCGGGGGGAGCGCGGGCCAGAGACCCAGTACTTC
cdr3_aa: CASSRGERGPETQYF

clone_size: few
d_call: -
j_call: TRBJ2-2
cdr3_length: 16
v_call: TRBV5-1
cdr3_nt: TGCGCCAGCAGCTACGGGCAGGGAGGCGTCGCCGGGGAGCTGTTTTTT
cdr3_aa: CASSYGQGGVAGELFF

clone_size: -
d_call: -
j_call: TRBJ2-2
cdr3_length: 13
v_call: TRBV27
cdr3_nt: TGTGCCAGCATAGAGACGAACACCGGGGAGCTGTTTTTT
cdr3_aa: CASIETNTGELFF

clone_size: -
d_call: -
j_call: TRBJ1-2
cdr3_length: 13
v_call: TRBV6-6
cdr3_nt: TGTGCCAGCAGTTACGTAACGGACACTGGCTACACCTTC
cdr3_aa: CASSYVTDTGYTF

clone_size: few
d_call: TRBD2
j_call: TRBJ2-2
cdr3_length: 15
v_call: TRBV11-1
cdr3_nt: TGTGCCACTCCCGGGACTAGCGGGAACACCGGGGAGCTGTTTTTT
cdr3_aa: CATPGTSGNTGELFF

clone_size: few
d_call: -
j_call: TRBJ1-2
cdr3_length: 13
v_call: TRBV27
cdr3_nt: TGTGCCTCCGCAGGGGTGAATAACTATGGCTACACCTTC
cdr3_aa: CASAGVNNYGYTF

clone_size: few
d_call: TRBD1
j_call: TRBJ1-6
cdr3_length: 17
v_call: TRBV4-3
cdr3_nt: TGCGCCAGCAGCCAAGATGTACAGGGGGCAAAAAATTCACCCCTCCACTTT
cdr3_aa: CASSQDVQGAKNSPLHF